The 25 T cell receptor beta chains below come from one sample, sequenced in a study of blood T cells in healthy people across ages. Using a J-beta primer mix together with a sample-barcoded 5' primer, a second PCR was run for roughly 7 to 12 cycles. Via MiXCR, TCRdb re-called the 5' RACE reads, giving one row per CDR3 protein. There are some 690,000 distinct CDR3 sequences in the sample; 20% to 25% occur only once, and about 22% lies in the top ten. The source material was blood. The source of these receptors is an older man in good health.

The J gene is TRBJ2-5, the V gene TRBV20-1; 13 bases are shared with TRBD2. The DNA end is more similar to TRBJ2-1, so the J call may be wrong. Germline assignment: CDR1 DFQATT and CDR2 SNEGSKA (reference sequence). This CDR3 has 14 residues. The DNA for the CDR3 is TGCAGTGCGCAACCACTACTAGCGGGAGGGGAGCAGTTCTTC. This codes for CSAQPLLAGGEQFF.

This clonotype was seen a few times. The chain links TRBV18 to TRBJ2-1, with 14 bases matching TRBD2. Germline lookup yields CDR1 KGHSH and CDR2 LQKENI. CDR3 length: 17 residues. J gave up 7 bases and V 2 bases, and 7 bases lay outside the gene matches. CDR3 nucleotide sequence: TGTGCCAGCTCACCATTTGGACTAGCGGGAGGTGGTAATGAGCAGTTCTTC. This gives the protein CASSPFGLAGGGNEQFF.

This clonotype came up a few times. V and J are TRBV11-3 and TRBJ2-1; D is perhaps TRBD1 or TRBD2 (5 bases each). The ends were cut back, 2 bases at V and 8 bases at J, with 10 bases in the middle. The germline gives CDR1 SGHNT, CDR2 YENEEA. This CDR3 has 13 residues. CDR3 loop: CASSLQGTHEQFF. DNA for the CDR3: TGTGCCAGCAGCTTACAAGGGACCCATGAGCAGTTCTTC.

J is TRBJ1-1 and V is TRBV7-2, with 8 bases fitting TRBD1. Germline V gene sequence: CDR1 SGHTA, CDR2 FQGNSA. The CDR3 has 14 amino acids. The V gene end was trimmed by 5 bases and the J gene end by 3 bases; junction bases not matched to a gene: 5. CDR3 amino acids: CASSRTGPDTEAFF. The CDR3 DNA sequence: TGTGCCAGCAGCCGGACAGGGCCGGACACTGAAGCTTTCTTT.

This clonotype has just a few counts. The V and J genes are TRBV12-3 or TRBV12-4 and TRBJ1-1; D gene unclear. The CDR3 totals 13 residues. The ends were cut back, 6 bases at V and 5 bases at J, with 13 bases in the middle. CDR3 nucleotides: TGTGCCAGCAGCATAGGGTTCATGACTGAAGCTTTCTTT. As protein: CASSIGFMTEAFF.

This clonotype was seen more than once but under ten times. The CDR3 DNA reads as TGCGCCAGCAGCTTGGAGTCAACAGGGCTCGGGGGCTACACCTTC. Protein sequence: CASSLESTGLGGYTF. The V gene is TRBV5-1, the J gene TRBJ1-2, with a possible D match to TRBD1 (6 bases). Trimming stripped 0 bases from V and 8 bases from J, with 17 bases between. Germline lookup yields CDR1 SGHRS and CDR2 YFSETQ. The CDR3 totals 15 residues.

The V call is TRBV12-3 or TRBV12-4, the J call TRBJ2-2; 7 bases map to TRBD1. The V segment lost 5 bases and the J segment 5 bases; nucleotides outside the gene matches: 5. This CDR3 comprises 14 residues. CDR3 sequence (DNA): TGTGCCAGCAGTAAGGGGGCGCGAACCGGGGAGCTGTTTTTT. Translated: CASSKGARTGELFF.

The rearrangement links TRBV12-3 or TRBV12-4 to TRBJ1-2; D not resolved. The V and J ends lost 6 bases and 3 bases respectively, with 11 bases between them. The CDR3 sequence is 13 residues long. DNA of the CDR3: TGTGCCAGCAGCCCCGAGAGCGACTATGGCTACACCTTC. Translated: CASSPESDYGYTF.

Concerning this clonotype: One end of the junction fails to match germline, which may point to a read error. The V and J genes are TRBV12-3 or TRBV12-4 and TRBJ2-3; TRBD1 might be the D (6 bases). This CDR3 comprises 14 residues. CDR3: CASRLTGSTDTEYF. DNA for the CDR3: TGTGCCAGCAGGTTGACAGGAAGCACAGATACGGAGTATTTT.

The rearrangement joins TRBV3-1 to TRBJ2-1; perhaps D is TRBD1 or TRBD2 (5 bases each). Per germline, CDR1 LGHDT and CDR2 YNNKEL (reference sequence). The CDR3 runs to 18 residues. The V end was cut by 1 base, the J end by 10 bases, with 26 bases between. The CDR3 spells CASSQVWARDRTFGEQFF. In nucleotides, the CDR3 is TGTGCCAGCAGCCAAGTTTGGGCCCGGGACCGAACCTTTGGAGAGCAGTTCTTC.

This clonotype was seen more than once but under ten times. J is TRBJ1-2 and V is TRBV28, with D possibly being TRBD1 (5 bases). This CDR3 has 15 amino acids. Germline V gene lookup returns CDR1 MDHEN and CDR2 SYDVKM. Trimming took off 4 bases at V and 3 bases at J, with 15 bases between the two ends. The CDR3 protein is CASSSESGTDYGYTF. CDR3 in DNA: TGTGCCAGCAGTTCGGAGTCCGGGACGGACTATGGCTACACCTTC.

The chain uses TRBV6-9 and TRBJ1-1; possibly TRBD1 for D (5 bases). V gave up 6 bases and J gave up 4 bases, with 21 bases separating them. The CDR3 loop spans 16 amino acids. Germline-derived CDR1 and CDR2 are MNHGY and SVAAGI. CDR3 sequence: CASSQRIGADGTEAFF. The CDR3 DNA is TGTGCCAGCAGCCAGAGGATCGGGGCTGATGGCACTGAAGCTTTCTTT.

This clonotype was counted a single time. The chain recombines TRBV24-1 with TRBJ2-5; 9 nucleotides align to TRBD2. V shed 3 bases and J 4 bases; nucleotides not matched to a gene: 8. Germline V CDR1 and CDR2: KGHDR, SFDVKD. The CDR3 sequence is 16 residues long. The CDR3 sequence is CATSDKGLAGSETQYF. CDR3 sequence (DNA): TGTGCCACCAGTGATAAGGGACTAGCAGGGTCAGAGACCCAGTACTTC.

In its sample, this clonotype was seen a few times. The chain recombines TRBV7-2 with TRBJ1-6; D call uncertain. CDR3 length: 13 residues. V was shortened by 2 bases and J by 11 bases, with 10 bases between the two germline ends. Germline-derived CDR1 and CDR2 are SGHTA and FQGNSA. CDR3 DNA sequence: TGTGCCAGCAGCTTAACACAAACCCCACCCCTCCACTTT. This sequence encodes CASSLTQTPPLHF.

This clonotype was detected only a few times. The rearrangement joins TRBV5-1 to TRBJ1-1, with D unresolved. Germline-derived CDR1 and CDR2 are SGHRS and YFSETQ. V lost 0 bases, J lost 0 bases, and 12 bases lay in between. This CDR3 is built from 16 residues. This CDR3 reads CASSLDNDILNTEAFF. The CDR3 bases are TGCGCCAGCAGCTTGGACAATGACATTTTGAACACTGAAGCTTTCTTT.

V usage is TRBV20-1 and J usage is TRBJ2-1; 9 nucleotides line up with TRBD1. CDR3 length: 13 amino acids. Per the germline V gene, CDR1 is DFQATT and CDR2 is SNEGSKA (reference sequence). V was clipped by 6 bases and J by 3 bases; unmatched bases: 3. The CDR3 spells CSAGDRVYNEQFF. DNA for the CDR3: TGCAGTGCGGGGGACAGGGTCTACAATGAGCAGTTCTTC.

The chain has TRBV2 and TRBJ2-5, with TRBD2 matching 8 bases. The germline V gene has CDR1 SNHLY and CDR2 FYNNEI. Germline trimming cut 11 bases from V and 5 bases from J; bases unmatched to any gene: 13. CDR3 length: 14 amino acids. CDR3 coding DNA: TGTGCCGGTCTTGGGATTACGGGGGGGGAGACCCAGTACTTC. It yields the protein CAGLGITGGETQYF.

The chain is built from TRBV7-6 and TRBJ2-1; 11 nucleotides align to TRBD2. The CDR3 extends over 20 amino acids. The junction had 16 bases not matched to a gene; V was cut back by 2 bases and J by 4 bases. CDR1 and CDR2 (germline): SGHVS, FNYEAQ. CDR3 DNA sequence: TGTGCCAGCAGCTTACGGTATGTCGGTTCGGGACTAGCGGCGTACAATGAGCAGTTCTTC. It is translated as CASSLRYVGSGLAAYNEQFF.

This clonotype was counted a few times. The chain carries TRBV7-6 and TRBJ2-5; tentatively, D is TRBD2 (5 bases). Trimming cost V 5 bases and J 2 bases, with 9 bases left between them. Germline CDR1 reads SGHVS; CDR2 reads FNYEAQ. The CDR3 has 13 residues. CDR3 protein: CASSATRQETQYF. DNA of the CDR3: TGTGCCAGCAGCGCCACTAGGCAAGAGACCCAGTACTTC.

The chain is built from TRBV12-3 or TRBV12-4 and TRBJ2-3; 9 bases are shared with TRBD1. The CDR3 loop spans 14 amino acids. With 6 bases clipped from V and 5 bases from J, the junction kept 6 bases outside the gene matches. The CDR3 loop is CASRTGTGIDTQYF. The CDR3 DNA is TGTGCCAGCAGAACCGGGACAGGGATAGATACGCAGTATTTT.

This clonotype occurred many times. The chain joins TRBV20-1 to TRBJ1-5; unclear D gene. This CDR3 is built from 12 residues. Trimming removed 0 bases at V and 5 bases at J, with 5 bases between. Germline CDR1 reads DFQATT; CDR2 reads SNEGSKA (reference sequence). The DNA of the CDR3 is TGCAGTGCTAGAGACGGTCATCAGCCCCAGCATTTT. Amino acids: CSARDGHQPQHF.

The chain links TRBV20-1 to TRBJ1-4; 7 bases are shared with TRBD1. Germline lookup yields CDR1 DFQATT and CDR2 SNEGSKA (reference sequence). This CDR3 has 16 residues. V was pared by 3 bases and J by 5 bases, with 12 bases of the junction left unmatched. CDR3 region: CSASRPVGGPNEKLFF. CDR3 coding DNA: TGCAGTGCTAGTAGGCCGGTAGGGGGCCCAAATGAAAAACTGTTTTTT.

This clonotype was seen more than once but under ten times. J is TRBJ1-4 and V is TRBV4-1; no firm D call. Germline V CDR1 and CDR2: MGHRA, YSYEKL. The CDR3 has 14 residues. With 3 bases removed from V and 5 bases from J, the gap between germline ends came to 10 bases. CDR3 loop: CASSQTELNEKLFF. Here the CDR3 DNA reads TGCGCCAGCAGCCAGACCGAGCTAAATGAAAAACTGTTTTTT.

The sample holds a few counts of this clonotype. V gene TRBV9 combines with J gene TRBJ1-1; TRBD1 agrees at 7 bases. Germline loops: CDR1 SGDLS, CDR2 YYNGEE. This CDR3 is 15 amino acids long. Trimming at V came to 3 bases and at J to 0 bases, leaving 5 bases not matched to a gene. The chain's CDR3 is CASSETTGMNTEAFF. The CDR3 DNA is TGTGCCAGCAGCGAAACGACAGGGATGAACACTGAAGCTTTCTTT.

The chain couples TRBV7-2 to TRBJ1-2; D is perhaps TRBD1 (6 bases). Germline V gene lookup returns CDR1 SGHTA and CDR2 FQGNSA. The V end was cut by 1 base, the J end by 5 bases, with 11 bases between. The CDR3 totals 14 residues. CDR3 residues: CASSLGTVLYGYTF. The CDR3 DNA sequence: TGTGCCAGCAGCTTAGGGACAGTGCTATATGGCTACACCTTC.